Listed below are T cell receptor beta chains from one sample, sequenced in a study of identical twins. MiXCR, applied by TCRdb to the 5' RACE reads, yields one record per CDR3 protein. The sample shows under 900,000 distinct CDR3 sequences, more than 9% of them seen only once. These data were likewise used in another study, on yellow fever vaccine responses in identical twins.

Sequencing was carried out using PBMCs. The receptors come from a woman aged 18-29 years in good health. The CDR3 runs from the conserved cysteine through the conserved F or W. Fields, in order: clone size, D gene, J gene, V gene, CDR3 protein, CDR3 DNA. D genes are given only for firm matches. Not every row has a clone size; where given, it reads once, few, many or a size class.

abundance: few
d_gene: NA
j_gene: TRBJ2-2
v_gene: TRBV6-1
CDR3aa: CASRMRGTRNTGELFF
CDR3nt: TGTGCCAGCAGGATGCGGGGCACTAGGAACACCGGGGAGCTGTTTTTT

abundance: many
d_gene: NA
j_gene: TRBJ2-5
v_gene: TRBV2
CDR3aa: CASTRDGSLYSETQYF
CDR3nt: TGTGCCAGCACTAGAGACGGGTCCCTTTACTCAGAGACCCAGTACTTC

abundance: NA
d_gene: NA
j_gene: TRBJ2-7
v_gene: TRBV5-1
CDR3aa: CASSLVQTSHEQYF
CDR3nt: TGCGCCAGCAGCTTGGTTCAGACCAGCCACGAGCAGTACTTC

abundance: NA
d_gene: TRBD2
j_gene: TRBJ2-5
v_gene: TRBV28
CDR3aa: CASSSGLGPWETQYF
CDR3nt: TGTGCCAGCAGTTCCGGACTAGGGCCGTGGGAGACCCAGTACTTC

abundance: NA
d_gene: NA
j_gene: TRBJ2-1
v_gene: TRBV4-1
CDR3aa: CASSQDWLGRSYNEQFF
CDR3nt: TGCGCCAGCAGCCAAGATTGGTTAGGGCGATCCTACAATGAGCAGTTCTTC

abundance: NA
d_gene: NA
j_gene: TRBJ2-7
v_gene: TRBV20-1
CDR3aa: CSARDLSNQQYF
CDR3nt: TGCAGTGCTAGAGATTTGTCTAACCAGCAGTACTTC

abundance: NA
d_gene: TRBD2
j_gene: TRBJ2-3
v_gene: TRBV20-1
CDR3aa: CSARPSGDITDTQYF
CDR3nt: TGCAGTGCTAGGCCTAGCGGGGATATCACAGATACGCAGTATTTT

abundance: NA
d_gene: TRBD2
j_gene: TRBJ2-2
v_gene: TRBV19
CDR3aa: CASSTLAGGLTGELFF
CDR3nt: TGTGCCAGTAGTACATTAGCGGGGGGGCTCACCGGGGAGCTGTTTTTT

abundance: few
d_gene: NA
j_gene: TRBJ2-7
v_gene: TRBV12-1
CDR3aa: CARSPGQTTYEQYF
CDR3nt: TGTGCCAGGTCTCCGGGACAGACAACCTACGAGCAGTACTTC

abundance: few
d_gene: NA
j_gene: TRBJ2-5
v_gene: TRBV7-6
CDR3aa: CASSLDTSQTQYF
CDR3nt: TGTGCCAGCAGCTTAGACACATCCCAGACCCAGTACTTC

abundance: few
d_gene: TRBD2
j_gene: TRBJ2-1
v_gene: TRBV28
CDR3aa: CASSLAGLAGGSEQFF
CDR3nt: TGTGCCAGCAGTTTAGCCGGACTAGCGGGAGGTTCTGAGCAGTTCTTC

abundance: many
d_gene: TRBD2
j_gene: TRBJ2-1
v_gene: TRBV5-1
CDR3aa: CASSQATSGFYNEQFF
CDR3nt: TGCGCCAGCAGCCAGGCGACTAGCGGTTTTTACAATGAGCAGTTCTTC

abundance: few
d_gene: NA
j_gene: TRBJ1-5
v_gene: TRBV27
CDR3aa: CASSALGQPQHF
CDR3nt: TGTGCCAGCAGTGCCCTCGGTCAGCCCCAGCATTTT

abundance: NA
d_gene: TRBD1
j_gene: TRBJ2-1
v_gene: TRBV6-1
CDR3aa: CASSELAGGKNEQFF
CDR3nt: TGTGCCAGCAGTGAATTGGCAGGGGGTAAGAATGAGCAGTTCTTC

abundance: few
d_gene: TRBD1
j_gene: TRBJ2-7
v_gene: TRBV28
CDR3aa: CATQGGQALPYEQYF
CDR3nt: TGTGCCACCCAAGGGGGACAGGCCCTTCCCTACGAGCAGTACTTC